The 6 T cell receptor beta chains presented below share a single source sample, sequenced in a study of T cells in Graves' hyperthyroidism and ophthalmopathy. Using RNA transcripts as the source, TCR beta CDR3 regions were amplified. When the TCR CDR3 underwent first-round RT-PCR, the HTBI primer set was used. Each CDR3 protein gets one entry after TCRdb re-called the multiplex PCR reads with MiXCR. This sample has roughly 500,000 distinct CDR3 sequences, with 16% found just once. The sample consisted of blood. The receptors derive from a woman aged 25 to 45 with Graves' ophthalmopathy.

In this sample, this clonotype turned up a few times. This CDR3 reads CASSQDFLREQYF. In nucleotides, the CDR3 is TGTGCCAGCAGCCAAGACTTTCTACGTGAGCAGTACTTC. The chain has TRBV14 and TRBJ2-7; D gene ambiguous. V gave up 0 bases and J gave up 7 bases, with 10 bases separating them. In germline, CDR1 is SGHDN, CDR2 FVKESK. The CDR3 spans 13 residues.

This clonotype was seen repeatedly, ten times or more. The chain uses TRBV5-6 and TRBJ2-7; 8 positions agree with TRBD2. The CDR3 has 16 residues. The germline V gene has CDR1 SGHDT and CDR2 YYEEEE. The V segment lost 3 bases and the J segment 7 bases; nucleotides outside the gene matches: 15. The CDR3 DNA follows: TGTGCCAGCAGCTCACAACCGGGACTAGGTATACGGGAGCAGTACTTC. This gives the protein CASSSQPGLGIREQYF. The full variable domain, with the rest looked up from reference TRBV5-6 and TRBJ2-7, is DAGVTQSPTHLIKTRGQQVTLRCSPKSGHDTVSWYQQALGQGPQFIFQYYEEEERQRGNFPDRFSGHQFPNYSSELNVNALLLGDSALYLCASSSQPGLGIREQYFGPGTRLTVT.

This chain uses TRBV6-5 with TRBJ2-1; 9 bases align to TRBD2. The J call could be wrong; TRBJ2-7 is a better fit for the DNA end. The CDR3 runs 14 residues. From germline, CDR1 is MNHEY and CDR2 SVGAGI. The DNA of the CDR3 is TGTGCCAGCAGTTTGGATAGCGGGAGCAATGAGCAGTACTTC. The encoded protein is CASSLDSGSNEQYF.

This chain uses TRBV4-3 with TRBJ2-4, with 12 nucleotides matching TRBD1. CDR1 is LGHNA and CDR2 is YSLEER in the germline V gene. CDR3 length: 18 amino acids. The V gene end was trimmed by 0 bases and the J gene end by 6 bases; junction bases not matched to a gene: 9. Here the CDR3 DNA reads TGCGCCAGCAGCCAAGAGTGGGGACAGGGGGCAGGGAGAAACATTCAGTACTTC. This translates into CASSQEWGQGAGRNIQYF.

The sample holds a few counts of this clonotype. The chain combines TRBV19 with TRBJ2-4, with a possible D match to TRBD1 (5 bases). Per the germline V gene, CDR1 is LNHDA and CDR2 is SQIVND (reference sequence). CDR3 length: 15 residues. Trimming took 0 bases from V and 5 from J, leaving 11 bases between them. CDR3 coding DNA: TGTGCCAGTAGTATAGATCAGGGATTGGAAAACATTCAGTACTTC. Its protein product is CASSIDQGLENIQYF.

In its sample, this clonotype was seen a few times. The chain has TRBV4-2 and TRBJ1-1; D is unclear. This CDR3 comprises 11 residues. Trimming took off 3 bases at V and 10 bases at J, with 9 bases between the two ends. Germline loops: CDR1 LGHNA, CDR2 YNFKEQ. Here the CDR3 reads CASSQEGRAFF. DNA for the CDR3: TGTGCCAGCAGCCAGGAAGGTCGAGCTTTCTTT.